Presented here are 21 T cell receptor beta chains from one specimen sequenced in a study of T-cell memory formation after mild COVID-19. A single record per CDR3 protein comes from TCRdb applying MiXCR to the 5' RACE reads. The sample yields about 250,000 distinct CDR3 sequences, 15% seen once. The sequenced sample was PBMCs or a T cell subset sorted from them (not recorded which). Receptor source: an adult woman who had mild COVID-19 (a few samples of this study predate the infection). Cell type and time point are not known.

As DNA, the CDR3 is TGTGCCATCAGTGAGGGAACAGGAAGCTCCTACAATGAGCAGTTCTTC. This codes for CAISEGTGSSYNEQFF. The V gene is TRBV10-3, the J gene TRBJ2-1, with D possibly TRBD1 on 5 matching bases. The germline V gene encodes CDR1 ENHRY and CDR2 SYGVKD. This CDR3 is 16 amino acids long. Between the trimmed V and J ends, which lost 2 bases and 0 bases, there was a span of 11 bases.

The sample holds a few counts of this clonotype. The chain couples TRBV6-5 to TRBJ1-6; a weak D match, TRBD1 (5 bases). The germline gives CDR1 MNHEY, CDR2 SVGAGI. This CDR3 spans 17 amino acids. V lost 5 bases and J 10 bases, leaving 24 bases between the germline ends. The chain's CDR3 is CASSREGSFRNYSPLHF. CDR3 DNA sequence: TGTGCCAGCAGTAGAGAGGGGTCATTCCGGAATTACTCACCCCTCCACTTT.

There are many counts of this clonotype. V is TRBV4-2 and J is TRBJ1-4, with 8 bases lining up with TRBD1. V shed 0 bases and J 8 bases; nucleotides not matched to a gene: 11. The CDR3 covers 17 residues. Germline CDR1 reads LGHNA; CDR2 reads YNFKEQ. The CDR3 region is CASSQDRSGQGGEKLFF. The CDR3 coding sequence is TGTGCCAGCAGCCAAGATCGGAGTGGACAGGGAGGAGAAAAACTGTTTTTT.

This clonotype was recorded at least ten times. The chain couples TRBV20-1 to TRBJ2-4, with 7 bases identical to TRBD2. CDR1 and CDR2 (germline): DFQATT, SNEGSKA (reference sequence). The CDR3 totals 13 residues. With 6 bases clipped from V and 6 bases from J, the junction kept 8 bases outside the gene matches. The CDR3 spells CSASREGRNIQYF. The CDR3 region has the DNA TGCAGTGCCAGCAGGGAGGGAAGAAACATTCAGTACTTC.

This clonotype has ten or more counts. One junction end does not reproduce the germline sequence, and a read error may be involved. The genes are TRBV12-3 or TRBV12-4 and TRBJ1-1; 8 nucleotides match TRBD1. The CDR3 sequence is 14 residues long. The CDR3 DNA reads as TGCGCCAGCAGCAGGACAGGGCTGAACACTGAAGCTTTCTTT. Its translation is CASSRTGLNTEAFF.

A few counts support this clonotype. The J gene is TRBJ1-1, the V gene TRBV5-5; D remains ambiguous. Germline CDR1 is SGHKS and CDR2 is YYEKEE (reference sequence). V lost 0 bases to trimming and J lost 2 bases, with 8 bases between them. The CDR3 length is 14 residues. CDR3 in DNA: TGTGCCAGCAGCTTGGAGGGATTTAACACTGAAGCTTTCTTT. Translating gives CASSLEGFNTEAFF.

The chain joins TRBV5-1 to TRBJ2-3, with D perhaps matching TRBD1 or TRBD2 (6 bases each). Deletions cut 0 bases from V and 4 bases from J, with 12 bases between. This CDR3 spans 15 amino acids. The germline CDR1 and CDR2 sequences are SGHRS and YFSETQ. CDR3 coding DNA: TGCGCCAGCAGCTTGGACGGGGGCCGACCAGATACGCAGTATTTT. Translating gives CASSLDGGRPDTQYF.

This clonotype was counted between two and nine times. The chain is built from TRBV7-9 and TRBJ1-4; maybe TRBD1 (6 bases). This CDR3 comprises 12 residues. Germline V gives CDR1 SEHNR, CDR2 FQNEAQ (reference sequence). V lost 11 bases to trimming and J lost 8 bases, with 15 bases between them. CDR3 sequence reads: CALGGGGEKLFF. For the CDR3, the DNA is TGTGCCCTCGGGGGCGGTGGGGAAAAACTGTTTTTT.

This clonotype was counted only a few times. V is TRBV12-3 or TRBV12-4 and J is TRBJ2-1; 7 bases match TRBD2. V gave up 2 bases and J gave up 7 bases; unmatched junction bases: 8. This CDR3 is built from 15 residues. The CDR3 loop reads CASSLWRETRNEQFF. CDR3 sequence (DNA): TGTGCCAGCAGTTTATGGCGGGAGACCAGAAATGAGCAGTTCTTC.

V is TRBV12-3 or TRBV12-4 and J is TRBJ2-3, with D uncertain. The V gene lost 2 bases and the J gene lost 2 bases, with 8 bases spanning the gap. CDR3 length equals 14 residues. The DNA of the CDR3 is TGTGCCAGCAGTTTAACCCCCCTCACAGATACGCAGTATTTT. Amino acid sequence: CASSLTPLTDTQYF.

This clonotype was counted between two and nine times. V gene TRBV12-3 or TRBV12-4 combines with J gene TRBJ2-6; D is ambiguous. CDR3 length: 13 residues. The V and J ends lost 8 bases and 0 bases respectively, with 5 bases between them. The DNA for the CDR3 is TGTGCCAGCGGGAACTCTGGGGCCAACGTCCTGACTTTC. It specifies CASGNSGANVLTF.

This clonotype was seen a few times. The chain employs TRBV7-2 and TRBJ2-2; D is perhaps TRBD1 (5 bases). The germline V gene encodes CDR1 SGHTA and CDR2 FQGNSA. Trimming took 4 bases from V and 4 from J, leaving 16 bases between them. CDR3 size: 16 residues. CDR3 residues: CASSWVGARSTGELFF. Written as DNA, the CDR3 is TGTGCCAGCAGCTGGGTAGGGGCCCGTAGCACCGGGGAGCTGTTTTTT.

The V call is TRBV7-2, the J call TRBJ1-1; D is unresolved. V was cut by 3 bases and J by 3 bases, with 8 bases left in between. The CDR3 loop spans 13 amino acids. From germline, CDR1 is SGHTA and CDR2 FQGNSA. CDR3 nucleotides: TGTGCCAGCAGCTTCATAGAGGACACTGAAGCTTTCTTT. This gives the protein CASSFIEDTEAFF.

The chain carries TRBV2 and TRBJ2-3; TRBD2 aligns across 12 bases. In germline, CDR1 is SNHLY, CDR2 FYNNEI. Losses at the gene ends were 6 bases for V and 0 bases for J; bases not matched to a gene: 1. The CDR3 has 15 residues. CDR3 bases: TGTGCCAGCAGGCTAGCGGGGGGGAGCACAGATACGCAGTATTTT. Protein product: CASRLAGGSTDTQYF.

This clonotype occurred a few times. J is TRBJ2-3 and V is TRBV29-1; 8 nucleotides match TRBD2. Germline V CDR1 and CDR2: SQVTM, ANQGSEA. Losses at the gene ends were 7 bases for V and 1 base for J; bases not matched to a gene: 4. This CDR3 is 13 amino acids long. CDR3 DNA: TGCAGCGGGCGAGCGGGGGGCACAGATACGCAGTATTTT. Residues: CSGRAGGTDTQYF.

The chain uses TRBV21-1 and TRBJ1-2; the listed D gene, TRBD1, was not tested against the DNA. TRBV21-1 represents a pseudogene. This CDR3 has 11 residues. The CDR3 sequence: CASSKWDGYTF. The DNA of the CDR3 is TGTGCCAGCAGCAAATGGGACGGCTACACCTTC.

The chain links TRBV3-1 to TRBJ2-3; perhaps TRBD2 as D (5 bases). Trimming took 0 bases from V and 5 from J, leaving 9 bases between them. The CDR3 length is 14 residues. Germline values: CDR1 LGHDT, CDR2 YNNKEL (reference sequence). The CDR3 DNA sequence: TGTGCCAGCAGCCAAGATCTACGGGAAGATACGCAGTATTTT. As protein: CASSQDLREDTQYF.

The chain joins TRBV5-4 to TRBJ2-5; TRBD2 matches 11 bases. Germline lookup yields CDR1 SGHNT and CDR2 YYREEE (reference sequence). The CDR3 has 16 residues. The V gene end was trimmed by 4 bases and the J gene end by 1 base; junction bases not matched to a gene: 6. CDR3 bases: TGTGCCAGCAGCGCCTCCGGGACTAGCGGCCAAGAGACCCAGTACTTC. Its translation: CASSASGTSGQETQYF.

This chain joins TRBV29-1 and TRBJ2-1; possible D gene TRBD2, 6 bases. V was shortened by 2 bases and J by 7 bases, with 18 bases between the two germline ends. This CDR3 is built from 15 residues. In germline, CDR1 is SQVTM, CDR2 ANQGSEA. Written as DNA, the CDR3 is TGCAGCGTTGAAAACGGGCGGAGGGCCGGGAATGAGCAGTTCTTC. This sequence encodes CSVENGRRAGNEQFF.

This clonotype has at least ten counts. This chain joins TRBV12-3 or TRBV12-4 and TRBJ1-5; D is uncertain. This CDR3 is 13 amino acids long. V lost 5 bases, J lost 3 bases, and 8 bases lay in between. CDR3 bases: TGTGCCAGCAGTCGGACTCACAATCAGCCCCAGCATTTT. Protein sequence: CASSRTHNQPQHF.

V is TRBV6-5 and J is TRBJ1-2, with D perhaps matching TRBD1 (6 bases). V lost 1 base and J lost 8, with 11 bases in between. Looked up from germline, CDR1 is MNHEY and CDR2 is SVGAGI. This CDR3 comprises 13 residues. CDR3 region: CASSYLQGKGYTF. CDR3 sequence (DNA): TGTGCCAGCAGTTACTTACAGGGAAAAGGCTACACCTTC.